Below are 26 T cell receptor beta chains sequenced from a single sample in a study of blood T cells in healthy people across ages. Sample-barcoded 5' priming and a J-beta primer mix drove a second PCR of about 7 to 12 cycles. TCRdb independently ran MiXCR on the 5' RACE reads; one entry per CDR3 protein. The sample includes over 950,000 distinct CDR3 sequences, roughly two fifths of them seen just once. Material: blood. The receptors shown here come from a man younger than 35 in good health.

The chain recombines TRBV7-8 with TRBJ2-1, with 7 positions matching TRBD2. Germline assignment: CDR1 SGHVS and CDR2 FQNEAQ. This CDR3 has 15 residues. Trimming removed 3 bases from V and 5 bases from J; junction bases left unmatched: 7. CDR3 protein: CASSFLGGYDNEQFF. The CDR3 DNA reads TGTGCCAGCAGCTTCCTGGGGGGGTATGACAATGAGCAGTTCTTC.

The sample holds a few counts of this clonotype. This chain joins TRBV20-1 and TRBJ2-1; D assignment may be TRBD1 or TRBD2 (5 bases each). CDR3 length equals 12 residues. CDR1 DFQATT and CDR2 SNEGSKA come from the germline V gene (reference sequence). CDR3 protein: CTLGTPYNEQFF. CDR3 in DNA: TGCACCCTGGGGACGCCGTACAATGAGCAGTTCTTC.

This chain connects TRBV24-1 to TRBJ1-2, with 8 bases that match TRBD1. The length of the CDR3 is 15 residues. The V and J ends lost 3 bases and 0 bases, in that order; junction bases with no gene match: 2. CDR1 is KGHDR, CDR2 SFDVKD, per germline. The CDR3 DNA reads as TGTGCCACCAGTGATAAGGACAGGGCTAACTATGGCTACACCTTC. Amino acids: CATSDKDRANYGYTF.

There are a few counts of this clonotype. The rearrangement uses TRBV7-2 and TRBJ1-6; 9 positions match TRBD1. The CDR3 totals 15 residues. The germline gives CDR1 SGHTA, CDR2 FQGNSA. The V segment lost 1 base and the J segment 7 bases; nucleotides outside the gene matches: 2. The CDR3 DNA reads TGTGCCAGCAGCTTAGTCGGGACAGGGAATTCACCCCTCCACTTT. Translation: CASSLVGTGNSPLHF.

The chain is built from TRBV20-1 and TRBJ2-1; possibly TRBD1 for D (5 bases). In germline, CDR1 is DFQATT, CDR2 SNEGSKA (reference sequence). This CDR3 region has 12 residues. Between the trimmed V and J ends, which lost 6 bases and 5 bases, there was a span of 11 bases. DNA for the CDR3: TGCAGTGCCACGACAGTTAACAATGAGCAGTTCTTC. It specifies CSATTVNNEQFF.

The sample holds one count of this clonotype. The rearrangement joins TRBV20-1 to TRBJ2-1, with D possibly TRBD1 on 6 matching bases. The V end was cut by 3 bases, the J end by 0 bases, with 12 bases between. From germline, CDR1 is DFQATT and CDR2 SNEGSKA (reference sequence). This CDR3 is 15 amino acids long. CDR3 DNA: TGCAGTGCTAGGGGGGCCTGGAGCTCCTACAATGAGCAGTTCTTC. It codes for CSARGAWSSYNEQFF.

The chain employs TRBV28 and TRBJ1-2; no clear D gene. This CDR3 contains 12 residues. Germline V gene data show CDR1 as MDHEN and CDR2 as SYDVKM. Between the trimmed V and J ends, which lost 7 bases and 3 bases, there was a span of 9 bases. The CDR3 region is CASKNGDYGYTF. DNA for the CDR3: TGTGCCAGCAAGAACGGAGACTATGGCTACACCTTC.

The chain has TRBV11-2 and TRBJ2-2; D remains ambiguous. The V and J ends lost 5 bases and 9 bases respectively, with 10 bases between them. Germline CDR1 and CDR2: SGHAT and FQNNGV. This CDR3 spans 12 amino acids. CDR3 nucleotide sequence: TGTGCCAGCAGCCTTGTTGGGTGGGAGCTGTTTTTT. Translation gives CASSLVGWELFF.

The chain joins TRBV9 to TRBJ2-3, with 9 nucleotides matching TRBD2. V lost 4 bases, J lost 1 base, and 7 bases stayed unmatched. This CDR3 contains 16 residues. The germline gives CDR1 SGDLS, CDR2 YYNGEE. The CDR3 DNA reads TGTGCCAGCAGCCCGAAAGCGGGGGGCGGCACAGATACGCAGTATTTT. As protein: CASSPKAGGGTDTQYF.

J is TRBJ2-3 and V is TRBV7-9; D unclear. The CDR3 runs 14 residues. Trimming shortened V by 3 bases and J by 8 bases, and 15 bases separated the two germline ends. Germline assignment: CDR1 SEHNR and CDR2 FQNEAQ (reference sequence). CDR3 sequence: CASSLVLPNCTQYF. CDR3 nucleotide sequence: TGTGCCAGCAGCTTGGTCCTTCCTAACTGTACGCAGTATTTT.

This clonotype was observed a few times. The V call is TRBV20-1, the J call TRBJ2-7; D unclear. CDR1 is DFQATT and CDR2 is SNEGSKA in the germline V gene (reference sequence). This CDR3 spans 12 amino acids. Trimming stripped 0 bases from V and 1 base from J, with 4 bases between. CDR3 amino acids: CSARDRSYEQYF. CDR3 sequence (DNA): TGCAGTGCTAGAGATCGGTCCTACGAGCAGTACTTC.

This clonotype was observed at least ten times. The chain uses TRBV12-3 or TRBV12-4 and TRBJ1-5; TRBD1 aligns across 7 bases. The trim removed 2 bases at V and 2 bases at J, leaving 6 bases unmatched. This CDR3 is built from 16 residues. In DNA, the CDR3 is TGTGCCAGCAGTTTACTTACAGGGGTCGGCAATCAGCCCCAGCATTTT. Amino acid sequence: CASSLLTGVGNQPQHF.

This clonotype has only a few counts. This CDR3 reads CSVAQAGSNYGYTF. The CDR3, as DNA: TGCAGCGTTGCGCAGGCCGGATCTAACTATGGCTACACCTTC. The chain has TRBV29-1 and TRBJ1-2; D is unclear. Per the germline V gene, CDR1 is SQVTM and CDR2 is ANQGSEA. Trimming cost V 4 bases and J 0 bases, with 12 bases left between them. The CDR3 totals 14 residues.

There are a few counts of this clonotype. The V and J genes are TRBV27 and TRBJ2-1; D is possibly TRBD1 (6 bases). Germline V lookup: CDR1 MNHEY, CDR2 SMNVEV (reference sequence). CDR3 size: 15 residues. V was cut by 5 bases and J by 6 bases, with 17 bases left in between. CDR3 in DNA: TGTGCCAGCAGTCCGTACAGTGGACAGCGCAATGAGCAGTTCTTC. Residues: CASSPYSGQRNEQFF.

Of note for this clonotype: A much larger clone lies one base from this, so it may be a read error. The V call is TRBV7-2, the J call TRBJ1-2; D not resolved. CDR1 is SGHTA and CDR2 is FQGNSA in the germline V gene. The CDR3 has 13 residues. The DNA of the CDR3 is TGTGCCAGCAGCCAGATAGCTAACCATGGCTACACCTTC. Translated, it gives CASSQIANHGYTF.

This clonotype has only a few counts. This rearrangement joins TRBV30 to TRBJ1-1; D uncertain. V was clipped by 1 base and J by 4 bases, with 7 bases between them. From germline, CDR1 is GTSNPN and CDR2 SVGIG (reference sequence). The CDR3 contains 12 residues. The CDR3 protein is CAWSALSTEAFF. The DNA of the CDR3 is TGTGCCTGGAGTGCCCTGAGCACTGAAGCTTTCTTT.

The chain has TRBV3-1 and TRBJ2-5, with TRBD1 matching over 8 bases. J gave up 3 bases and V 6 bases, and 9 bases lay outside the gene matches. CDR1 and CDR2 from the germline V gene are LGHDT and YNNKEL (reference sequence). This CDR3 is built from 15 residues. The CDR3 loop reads CASSLLRDRKETQYF. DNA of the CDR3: TGTGCCAGCAGTCTCCTCCGGGACAGGAAAGAGACCCAGTACTTC.

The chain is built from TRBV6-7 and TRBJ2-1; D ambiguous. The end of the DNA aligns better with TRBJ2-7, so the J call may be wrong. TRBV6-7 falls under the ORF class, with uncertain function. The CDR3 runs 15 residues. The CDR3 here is CASSYSRRRDNEQYF. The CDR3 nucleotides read TGTGCCAGCAGTTACTCGCGACGACGAGACAATGAGCAGTACTTC.

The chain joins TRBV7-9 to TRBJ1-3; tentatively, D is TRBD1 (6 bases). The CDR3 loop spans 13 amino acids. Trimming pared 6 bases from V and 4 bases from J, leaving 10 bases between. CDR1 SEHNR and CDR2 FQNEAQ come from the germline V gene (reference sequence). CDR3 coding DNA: TGTGCCAGCAGACAGGGCGCCGGAAACACCATATATTTT. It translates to CASRQGAGNTIYF.

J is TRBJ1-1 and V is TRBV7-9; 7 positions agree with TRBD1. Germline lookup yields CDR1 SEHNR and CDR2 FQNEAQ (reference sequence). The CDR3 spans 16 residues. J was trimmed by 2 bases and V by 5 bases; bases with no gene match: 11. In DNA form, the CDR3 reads TGTGCCAGCAGCCCTTTTTTACAGGGGCACAACACTGAAGCTTTCTTT. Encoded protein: CASSPFLQGHNTEAFF.

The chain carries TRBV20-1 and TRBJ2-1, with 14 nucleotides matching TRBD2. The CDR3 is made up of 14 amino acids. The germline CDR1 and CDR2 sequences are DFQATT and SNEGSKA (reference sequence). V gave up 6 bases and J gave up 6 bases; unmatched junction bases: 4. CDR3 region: CSAKTSGGANEQFF. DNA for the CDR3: TGCAGTGCCAAGACTAGCGGGGGGGCCAATGAGCAGTTCTTC.

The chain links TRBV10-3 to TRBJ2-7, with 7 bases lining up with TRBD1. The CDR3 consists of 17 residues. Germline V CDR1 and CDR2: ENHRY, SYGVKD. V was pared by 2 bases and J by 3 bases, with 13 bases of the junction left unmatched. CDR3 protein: CAISERPYRGRIYEQYF. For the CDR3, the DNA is TGTGCCATCAGTGAGAGGCCCTACAGGGGCCGCATCTACGAGCAGTACTTC.

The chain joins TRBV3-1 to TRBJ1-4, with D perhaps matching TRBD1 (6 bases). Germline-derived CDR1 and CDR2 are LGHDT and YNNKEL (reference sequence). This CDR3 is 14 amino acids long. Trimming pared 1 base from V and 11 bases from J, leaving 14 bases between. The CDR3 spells CASSQVPRGPKLFF. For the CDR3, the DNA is TGTGCCAGCAGCCAAGTACCCAGGGGACCTAAACTGTTTTTT.

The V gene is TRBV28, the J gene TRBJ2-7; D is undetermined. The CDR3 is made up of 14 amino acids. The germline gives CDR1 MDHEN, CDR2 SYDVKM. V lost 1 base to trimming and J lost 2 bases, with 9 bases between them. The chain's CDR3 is CASSLSTLPYEQYF. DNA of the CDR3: TGTGCCAGCAGTTTATCCACCTTACCCTACGAGCAGTACTTC.

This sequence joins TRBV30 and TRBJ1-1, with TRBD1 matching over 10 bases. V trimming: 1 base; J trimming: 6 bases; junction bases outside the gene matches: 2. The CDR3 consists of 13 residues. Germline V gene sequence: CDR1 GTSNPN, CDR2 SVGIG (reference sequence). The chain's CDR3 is CAWSGDRGAEAFF. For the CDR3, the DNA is TGTGCCTGGAGTGGGGACAGGGGCGCTGAAGCTTTCTTT.

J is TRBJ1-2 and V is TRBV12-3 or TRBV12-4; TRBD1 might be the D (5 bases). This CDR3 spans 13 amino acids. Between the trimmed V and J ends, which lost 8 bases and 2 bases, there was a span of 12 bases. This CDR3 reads CASDTGGNYGYTF. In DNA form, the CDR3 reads TGTGCCAGCGACACCGGGGGGAACTATGGCTACACCTTC.